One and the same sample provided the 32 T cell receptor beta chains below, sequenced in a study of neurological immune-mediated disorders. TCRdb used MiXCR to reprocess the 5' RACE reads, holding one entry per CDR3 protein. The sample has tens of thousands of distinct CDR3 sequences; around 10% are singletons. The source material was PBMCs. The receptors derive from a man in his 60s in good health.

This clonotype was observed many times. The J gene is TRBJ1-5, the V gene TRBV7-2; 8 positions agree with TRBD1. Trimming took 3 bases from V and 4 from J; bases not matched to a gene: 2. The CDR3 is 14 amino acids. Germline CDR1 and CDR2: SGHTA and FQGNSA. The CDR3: CASSFRDRNQPQHF. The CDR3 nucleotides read TGTGCCAGCAGCTTTAGGGACAGGAATCAGCCCCAGCATTTT.

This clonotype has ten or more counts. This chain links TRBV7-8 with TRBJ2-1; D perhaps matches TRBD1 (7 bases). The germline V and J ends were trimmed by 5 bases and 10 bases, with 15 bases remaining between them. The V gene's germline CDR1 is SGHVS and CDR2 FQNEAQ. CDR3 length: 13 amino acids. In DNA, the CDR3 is TGTGCCAGCAGCGTGACAGGGAGGTCGGAGCAGTTCTTC. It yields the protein CASSVTGRSEQFF.

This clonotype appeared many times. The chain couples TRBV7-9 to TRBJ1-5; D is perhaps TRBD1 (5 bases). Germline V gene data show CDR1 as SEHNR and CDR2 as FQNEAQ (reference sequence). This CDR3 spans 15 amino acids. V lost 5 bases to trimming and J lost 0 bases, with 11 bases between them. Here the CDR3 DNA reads TGTGCCAGCAGCCGAGACAGTTATAGCAATCAGCCCCAGCATTTT. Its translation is CASSRDSYSNQPQHF.

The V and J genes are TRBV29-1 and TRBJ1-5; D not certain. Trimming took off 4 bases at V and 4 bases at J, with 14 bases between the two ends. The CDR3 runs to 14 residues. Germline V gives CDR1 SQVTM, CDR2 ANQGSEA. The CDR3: CSVVGAQPNQPQHF. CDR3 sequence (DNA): TGCAGCGTTGTGGGAGCCCAACCGAATCAGCCCCAGCATTTT.

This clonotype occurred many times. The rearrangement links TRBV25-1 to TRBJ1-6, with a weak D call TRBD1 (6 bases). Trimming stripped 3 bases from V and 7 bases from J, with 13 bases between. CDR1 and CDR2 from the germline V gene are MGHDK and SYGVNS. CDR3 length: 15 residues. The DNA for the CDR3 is TGTGCCAGCAGTGACCCCCGGACAGTAAATTCACCCCTCCACTTT. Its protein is CASSDPRTVNSPLHF.

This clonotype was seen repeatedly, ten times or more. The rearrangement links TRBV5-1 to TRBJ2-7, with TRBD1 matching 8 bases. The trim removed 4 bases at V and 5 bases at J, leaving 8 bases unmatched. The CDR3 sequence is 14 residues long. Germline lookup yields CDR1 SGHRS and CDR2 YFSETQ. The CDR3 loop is CASSQGQGADEQYF. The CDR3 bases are TGCGCCAGCAGCCAAGGACAGGGTGCAGACGAGCAGTACTTC.

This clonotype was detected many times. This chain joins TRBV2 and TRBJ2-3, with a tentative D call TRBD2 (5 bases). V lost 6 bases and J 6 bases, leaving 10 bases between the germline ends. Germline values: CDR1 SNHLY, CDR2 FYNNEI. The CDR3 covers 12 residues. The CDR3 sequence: CASREWRDTQYF. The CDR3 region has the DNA TGTGCCAGCAGGGAGTGGAGGGATACGCAGTATTTT.

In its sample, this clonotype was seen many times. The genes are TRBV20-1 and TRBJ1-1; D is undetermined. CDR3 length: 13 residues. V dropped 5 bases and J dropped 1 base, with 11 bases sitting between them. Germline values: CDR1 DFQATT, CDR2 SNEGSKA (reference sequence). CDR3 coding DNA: TGCAGTGCTGGCAGCTACCAGAACACTGAAGCTTTCTTT. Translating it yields CSAGSYQNTEAFF.

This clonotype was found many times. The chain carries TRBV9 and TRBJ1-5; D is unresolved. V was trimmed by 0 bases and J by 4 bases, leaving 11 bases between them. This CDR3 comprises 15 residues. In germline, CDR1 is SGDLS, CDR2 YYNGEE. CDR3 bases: TGTGCCAGCAGCGTAGAAGGGAACAGAAATCAGCCCCAGCATTTT. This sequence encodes CASSVEGNRNQPQHF.

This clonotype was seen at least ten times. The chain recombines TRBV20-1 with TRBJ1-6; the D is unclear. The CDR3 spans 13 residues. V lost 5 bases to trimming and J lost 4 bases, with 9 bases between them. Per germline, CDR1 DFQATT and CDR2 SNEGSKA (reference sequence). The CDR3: CSAGGLYNSPLHF. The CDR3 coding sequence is TGCAGTGCTGGCGGACTATATAATTCACCCCTCCACTTT.

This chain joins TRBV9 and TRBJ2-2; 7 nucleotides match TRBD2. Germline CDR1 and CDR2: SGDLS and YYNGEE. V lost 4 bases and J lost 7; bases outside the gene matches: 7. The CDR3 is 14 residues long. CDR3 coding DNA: TGTGCCAGCAGCTACGGCAGCGGGGTCGGGGAGCTGTTTTTT. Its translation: CASSYGSGVGELFF. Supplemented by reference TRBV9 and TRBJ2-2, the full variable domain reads DSGVTQTPKHLITATGQRVTLRCSPRSGDLSVYWYQQSLDQGLQFLIQYYNGEERAKGNILERFSAQQFPDLHSELNLSSLELGDSALYFCASSYGSGVGELFFGEGSRLTVL.

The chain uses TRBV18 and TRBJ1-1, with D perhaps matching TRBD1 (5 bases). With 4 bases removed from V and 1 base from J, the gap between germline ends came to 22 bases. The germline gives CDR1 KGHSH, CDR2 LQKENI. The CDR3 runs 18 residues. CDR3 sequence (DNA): TGTGCCAGCTCACGAGTCCCAATCATGGACACCGAGAACACTGAAGCTTTCTTT. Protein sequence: CASSRVPIMDTENTEAFF.

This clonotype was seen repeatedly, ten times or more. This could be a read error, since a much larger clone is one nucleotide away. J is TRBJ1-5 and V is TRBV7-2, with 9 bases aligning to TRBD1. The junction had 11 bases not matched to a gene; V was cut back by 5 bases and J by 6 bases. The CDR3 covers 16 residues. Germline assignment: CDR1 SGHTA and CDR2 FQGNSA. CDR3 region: CTSSAHTGGAGQPQHF. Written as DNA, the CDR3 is TGTACCAGCAGCGCGCATACAGGGGGCGCGGGTCAGCCCCAGCATTTT.

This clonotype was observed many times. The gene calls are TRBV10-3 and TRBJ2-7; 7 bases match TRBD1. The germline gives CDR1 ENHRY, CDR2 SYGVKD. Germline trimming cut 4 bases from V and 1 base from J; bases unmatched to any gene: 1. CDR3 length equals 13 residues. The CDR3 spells CAISGQGSYEQYF. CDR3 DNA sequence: TGTGCCATCAGTGGACAGGGATCCTACGAGCAGTACTTC.

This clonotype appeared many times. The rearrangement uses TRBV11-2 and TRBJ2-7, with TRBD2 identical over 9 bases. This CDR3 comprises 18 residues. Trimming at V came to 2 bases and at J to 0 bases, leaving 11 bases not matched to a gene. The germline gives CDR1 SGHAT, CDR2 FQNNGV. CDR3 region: CASSLPSGTSTSSYEQYF. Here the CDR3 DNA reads TGTGCCAGCAGCTTACCCTCCGGGACTAGCACGAGCTCCTACGAGCAGTACTTC.

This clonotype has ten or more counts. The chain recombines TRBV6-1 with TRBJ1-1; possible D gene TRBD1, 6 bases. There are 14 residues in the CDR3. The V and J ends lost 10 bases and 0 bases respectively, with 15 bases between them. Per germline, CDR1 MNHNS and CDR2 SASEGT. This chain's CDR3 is CATDPYRVNTEAFF. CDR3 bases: TGTGCCACCGATCCGTACAGGGTGAACACTGAAGCTTTCTTT.

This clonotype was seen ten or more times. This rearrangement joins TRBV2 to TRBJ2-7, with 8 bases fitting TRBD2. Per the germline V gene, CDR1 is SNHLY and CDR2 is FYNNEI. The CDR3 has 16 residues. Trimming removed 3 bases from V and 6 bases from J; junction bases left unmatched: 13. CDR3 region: CASSDPPVGLAGEQYF. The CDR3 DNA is TGTGCCAGCAGTGACCCCCCGGTGGGGCTAGCGGGCGAGCAGTACTTC.

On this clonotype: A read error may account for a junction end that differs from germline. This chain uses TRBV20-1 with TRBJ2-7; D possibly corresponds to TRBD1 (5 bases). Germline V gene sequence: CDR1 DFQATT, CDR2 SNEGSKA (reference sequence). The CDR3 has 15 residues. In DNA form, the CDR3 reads TGCAGTGCTAGATATAGGGCAGGGAATTCCTACGAGCAGCACTTC. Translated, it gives CSARYRAGNSYEQHF.

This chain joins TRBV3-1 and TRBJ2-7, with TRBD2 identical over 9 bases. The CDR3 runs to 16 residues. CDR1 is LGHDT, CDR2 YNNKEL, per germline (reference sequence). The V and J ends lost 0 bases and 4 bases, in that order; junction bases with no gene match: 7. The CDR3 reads CASSQDQRGAPYEQYF. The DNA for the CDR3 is TGTGCCAGCAGCCAAGATCAGCGGGGGGCTCCTTACGAGCAGTACTTC.

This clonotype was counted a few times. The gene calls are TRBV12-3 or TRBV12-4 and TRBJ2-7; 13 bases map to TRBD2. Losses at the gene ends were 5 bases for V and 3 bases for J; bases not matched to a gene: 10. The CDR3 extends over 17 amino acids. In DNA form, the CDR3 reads TGTGCCAGCAGTGGAATGGGACTAGCGGGGCATTACTACGAGCAGTACTTC. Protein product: CASSGMGLAGHYYEQYF.

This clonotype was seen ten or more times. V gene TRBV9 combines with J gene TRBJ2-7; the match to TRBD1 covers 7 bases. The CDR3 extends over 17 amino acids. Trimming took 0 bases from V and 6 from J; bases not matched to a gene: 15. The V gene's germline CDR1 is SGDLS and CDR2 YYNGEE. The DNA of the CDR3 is TGTGCCAGCAGCGTAGCTGAAAACAGGGGATTTAGGGTCGAGCAGTACTTC. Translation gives CASSVAENRGFRVEQYF. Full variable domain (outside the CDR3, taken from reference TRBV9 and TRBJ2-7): DSGVTQTPKHLITATGQRVTLRCSPRSGDLSVYWYQQSLDQGLQFLIQYYNGEERAKGNILERFSAQQFPDLHSELNLSSLELGDSALYFCASSVAENRGFRVEQYFGPGTRLTVT.

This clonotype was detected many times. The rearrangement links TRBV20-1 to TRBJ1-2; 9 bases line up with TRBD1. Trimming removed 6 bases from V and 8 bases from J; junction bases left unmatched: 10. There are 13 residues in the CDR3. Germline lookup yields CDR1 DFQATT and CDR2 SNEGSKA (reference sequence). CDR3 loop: CSAKDRGAAGYTF. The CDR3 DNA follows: TGCAGTGCAAAGGACAGGGGAGCGGCGGGCTACACCTTC.

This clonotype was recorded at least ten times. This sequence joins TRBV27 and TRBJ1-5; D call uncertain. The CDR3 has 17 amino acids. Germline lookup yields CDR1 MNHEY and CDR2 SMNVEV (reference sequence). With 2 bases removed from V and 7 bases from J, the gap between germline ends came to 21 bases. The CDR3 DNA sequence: TGTGCCAGCAGTTTAAGTCGGCGGGCCGCCGGAGGCCAGCCCCAGCATTTT. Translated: CASSLSRRAAGGQPQHF.

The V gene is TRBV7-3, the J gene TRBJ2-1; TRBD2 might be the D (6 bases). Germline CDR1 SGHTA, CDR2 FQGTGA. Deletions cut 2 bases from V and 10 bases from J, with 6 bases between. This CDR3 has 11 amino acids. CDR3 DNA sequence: TGTGCCAGCAGCTTAGGGGGGGAGCAGTTCTTC. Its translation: CASSLGGEQFF.

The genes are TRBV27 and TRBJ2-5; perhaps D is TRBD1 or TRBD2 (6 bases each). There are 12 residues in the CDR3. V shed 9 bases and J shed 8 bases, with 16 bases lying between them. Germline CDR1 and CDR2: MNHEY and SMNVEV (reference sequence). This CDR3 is CASNGNGGTQYF. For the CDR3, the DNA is TGTGCCAGTAATGGGAACGGGGGCACCCAGTACTTC.

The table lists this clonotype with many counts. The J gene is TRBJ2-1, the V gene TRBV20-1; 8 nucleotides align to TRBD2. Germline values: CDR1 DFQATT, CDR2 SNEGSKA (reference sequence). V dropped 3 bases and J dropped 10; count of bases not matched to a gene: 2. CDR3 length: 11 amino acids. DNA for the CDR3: TGCAGTGCTAGGGCGGGGGGAGAGCAGTTCTTC. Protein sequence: CSARAGGEQFF.

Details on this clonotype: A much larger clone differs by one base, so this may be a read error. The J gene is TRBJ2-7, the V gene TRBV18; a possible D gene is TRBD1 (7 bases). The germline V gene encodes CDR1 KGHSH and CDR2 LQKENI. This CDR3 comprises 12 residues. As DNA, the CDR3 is TGTGTCAGCTCACCACGGGGGACAGAGTGGTACTTC. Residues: CVSSPRGTEWYF.

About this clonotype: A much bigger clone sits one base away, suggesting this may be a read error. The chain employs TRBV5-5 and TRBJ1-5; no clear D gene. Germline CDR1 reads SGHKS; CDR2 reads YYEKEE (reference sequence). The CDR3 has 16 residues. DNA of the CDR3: TGTGTCAGCAGCTTGGTCGGAGGAGGGAGCAGTCAGCCCCAGCATTTT. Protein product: CVSSLVGGGSSQPQHF.

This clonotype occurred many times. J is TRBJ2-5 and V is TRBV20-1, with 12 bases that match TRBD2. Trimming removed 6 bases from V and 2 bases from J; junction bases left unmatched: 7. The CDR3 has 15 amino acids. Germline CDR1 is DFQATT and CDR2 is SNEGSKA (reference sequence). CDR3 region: CSARTSGGQQETQYF. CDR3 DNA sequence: TGCAGTGCCCGAACTAGCGGGGGGCAACAAGAGACCCAGTACTTC.

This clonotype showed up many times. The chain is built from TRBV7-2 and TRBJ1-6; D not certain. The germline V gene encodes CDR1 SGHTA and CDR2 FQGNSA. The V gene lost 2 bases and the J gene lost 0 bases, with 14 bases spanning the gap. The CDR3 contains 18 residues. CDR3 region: CASSLTLSGSSYNSPLHF. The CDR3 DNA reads TGTGCCAGCAGCTTAACATTATCGGGGAGCTCCTATAATTCACCCCTCCACTTT. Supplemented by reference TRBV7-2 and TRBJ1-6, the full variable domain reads GAGVSQSPSNKVTEKGKDVELRCDPISGHTALYWYRQSLGQGLEFLIYFQGNSAPDKSGLPSDRFSAERTGGSVSTLTIQRTQQEDSAVYLCASSLTLSGSSYNSPLHFGNGTRLTVT.

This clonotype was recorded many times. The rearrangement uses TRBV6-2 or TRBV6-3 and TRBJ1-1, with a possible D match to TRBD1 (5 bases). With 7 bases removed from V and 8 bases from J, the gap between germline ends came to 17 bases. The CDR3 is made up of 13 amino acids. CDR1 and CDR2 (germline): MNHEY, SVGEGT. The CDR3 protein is CASTLTGVGEAFF. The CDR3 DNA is TGTGCCAGCACCCTCACGGGGGTCGGCGAAGCTTTCTTT.

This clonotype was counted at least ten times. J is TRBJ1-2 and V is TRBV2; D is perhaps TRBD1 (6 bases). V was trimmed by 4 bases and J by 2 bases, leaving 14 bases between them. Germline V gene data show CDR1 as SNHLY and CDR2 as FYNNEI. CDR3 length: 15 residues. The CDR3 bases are TGTGCCAGCAGTGTAGGGCAGGGGTTGAACTATGGCTACACCTTC. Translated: CASSVGQGLNYGYTF. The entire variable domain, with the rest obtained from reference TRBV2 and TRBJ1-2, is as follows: EPEVTQTPSHQVTQMGQEVILRCVPISNHLYFYWYRQILGQKVEFLVSFYNNEISEKSEIFDDQFSVERPDGSNFTLKIRSTKLEDSAMYFCASSVGQGLNYGYTFGSGTRLTVV.